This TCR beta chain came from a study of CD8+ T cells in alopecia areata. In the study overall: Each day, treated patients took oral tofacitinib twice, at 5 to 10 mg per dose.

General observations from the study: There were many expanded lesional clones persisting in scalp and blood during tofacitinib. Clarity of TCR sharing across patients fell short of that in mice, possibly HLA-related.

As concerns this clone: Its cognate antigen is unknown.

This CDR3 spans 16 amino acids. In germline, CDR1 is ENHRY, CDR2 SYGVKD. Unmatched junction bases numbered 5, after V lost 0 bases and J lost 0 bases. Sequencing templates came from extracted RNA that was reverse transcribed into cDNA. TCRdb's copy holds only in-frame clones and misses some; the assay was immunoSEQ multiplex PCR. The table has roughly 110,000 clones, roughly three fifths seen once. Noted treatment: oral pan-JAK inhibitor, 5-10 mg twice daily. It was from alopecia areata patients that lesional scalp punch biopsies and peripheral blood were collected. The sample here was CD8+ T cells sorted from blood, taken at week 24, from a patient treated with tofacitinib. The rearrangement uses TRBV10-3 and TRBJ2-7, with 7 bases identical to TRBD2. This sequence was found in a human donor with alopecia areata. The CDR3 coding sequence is TGTGCCATCAGTGAGTCTATCGGCGGGAGCTCCTACGAGCAGTACTTC. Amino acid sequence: CAISESIGGSSYEQYF.